A selection of T cell receptor beta chains follows, all from one sample in a study of blood T cell repertoires in COVID-19. Clones were read by immunoSEQ multiplex PCR, and TCRdb kept only the in-frame ones, dropping some. The repertoire holds over 200,000 clones, with 88% as singletons. Sequenced material: PBMCs or T cells enriched from blood (not recorded which). The receptor source for this set is a woman between 25 and 40 years old who had been exposed to COVID-19. CDR3s include the opening cysteine and the closing phenylalanine or tryptophan. The D gene is left open where the match is weak. Some rows have no size entry. The others give once, few or many, or a class for an expanded clone.

>TRBJ2-7|TRBD2|TRBV5-1|-
TGCGCCAGCAGCTTGGTGGGGTCGTCTAGCGGAACATACGAGCAGTACTTC
CASSLVGSSSGTYEQYF
>TRBJ2-1|-|TRBV19|-
TGTGCCAGTAGTATAGATTCCGGGATCAATGAGCAGTTCTTC
CASSIDSGINEQFF
>TRBJ1-1|-|TRBV5-1|-
TGCGCCAGCAGCCGCAAACATTCTTCGAACACTGAAGCTTTCTTT
CASSRKHSSNTEAFF
>TRBJ2-2|TRBD2|TRBV11-3|-
TGTGCCAGCAGCTTAAATCTAGCGGGAGTTGGCGGGGAGCTGTTTTTT
CASSLNLAGVGGELFF
>TRBJ2-1|TRBD2|TRBV27|-
TGTGCCAGCAGTTTATCCTCCCTAGCGGGAGTCGTAGGGACAGTAGACTACAATGAGCAGTTCTTC
CASSLSSLAGVVGTVDYNEQFF
>TRBJ2-3|TRBD1|TRBV24-1|once
TGTGCCACCAGTGATCGAAGGACAGGGGGGGGCACAGATACGCAGTATTTT
CATSDRRTGGGTDTQYF
>TRBJ2-7|TRBD1|TRBV11-2|-
TGTGCCAGTGCCACAAGGACAGGGTTCTACGAGCAGTACTTC
CASATRTGFYEQYF
>TRBJ1-1|-|TRBV6-5|-
TGTGCCAGCAACGGACGGGGAAACACTGAAGCTTTCTTT
CASNGRGNTEAFF
>TRBJ1-1|-|TRBV6-5|-
TGTGCCAGCAGCCCCGGGGGGAACACTGAAGCTTTCTTT
CASSPGGNTEAFF
>TRBJ2-7|TRBD1|TRBV9|-
TGTGCCAGCAGCGTAGGGGCAGGGGGCCTAGAGCAGTACTTC
CASSVGAGGLEQYF
>TRBJ2-3|-|TRBV7-2|-
TGTGCCAGCAGCTTAGACCAACTCGCAGATACGCAGTATTTT
CASSLDQLADTQYF
>TRBJ1-5|-|TRBV5-6|-
TGTGCCAGCAGCTTGGAAGGGGTAGGGGATCAGCCCCAGCATTTT
CASSLEGVGDQPQHF
>TRBJ1-1|-|TRBV2|-
TGTGCCAGCAAGAGAGAAGGGGGCACTGAAGCTTTCTTT
CASKREGGTEAFF
>TRBJ2-1|TRBD2|TRBV28|-
TGTGCCAGCAGTTTAGGACTAGCGGGAGCGACTGAGCAGTTCTTC
CASSLGLAGATEQFF
>TRBJ1-2|-|TRBV6-5|-
TGTGCCAGCAAGGTTCCAGGGTTTGGTGGCTACACCTTC
CASKVPGFGGYTF
>TRBJ1-4|TRBD1|TRBV6-5|-
TGTGCCAGCAGTCATAGGACAGGGACCGGAAAACTGTTTTTT
CASSHRTGTGKLFF
>TRBJ2-2|-|TRBV11-3|-
TGTGCCAGCAGCTCCATGGGGACAAGCACCGGGGAGCTGTTTTTT
CASSSMGTSTGELFF
>TRBJ2-7|-|TRBV7-8|once
TGTGCCAGCAGCTTCCTCGGGACTGACAACTACGAGCAGTACTTC
CASSFLGTDNYEQYF
>TRBJ2-1|-|TRBV9|-
TGTGCCAGCAGCGTAGCGGCAGTTCGGGGTGAGCAGTTCTTC
CASSVAAVRGEQFF
>TRBJ2-1|TRBD2|TRBV19|-
TGTGCCAGTAGACCGGGACTAGCGGTGGACAATGAGCAGTTCTTC
CASRPGLAVDNEQFF
>TRBJ2-1|TRBD2|TRBV10-3|-
TGTGCCATCAGTGAGAGAGGGGCGGGAGGGGATGAGCAGTTCTTC
CAISERGAGGDEQFF
>TRBJ2-5|-|TRBV2|-
TGTGCCAGCAGCGAAGGCCTGGGGGCGGGAGTTTCCGAGACCCAGTACTTC
CASSEGLGAGVSETQYF
>TRBJ2-7|-|TRBV5-1|few
TGCGCCAGCAGCTTAACGGGAGCTATGGGCGAGCAGTACTTC
CASSLTGAMGEQYF
>TRBJ1-5|-|TRBV2|-
TGTGCCAGCAGTGCAAAAGGGCGGGTTGGCAATCAGCCCCAGCATTTT
CASSAKGRVGNQPQHF
>TRBJ2-5|TRBD2|TRBV2|-
TGTGCCAGCAAGGGGGGACTAGCGCTGGAGACCCAGTACTTC
CASKGGLALETQYF
>TRBJ2-7|TRBD2|TRBV10-3|-
TGTGCCATCAGTGAGGGGGGTAGCGGGATCACGTCCTACGAGCAGTACTTC
CAISEGGSGITSYEQYF
>TRBJ2-7|TRBD2|TRBV2|-
TGTGCCAGCAGTGAGTCTTTTGCGGGAGCTCACGAGCAGTACTTC
CASSESFAGAHEQYF
>TRBJ2-3|TRBD2|TRBV18|-
TGTGCCAGCTCACCTTCCGGACTAGCGGGAATCACAGATACGCAGTATTTT
CASSPSGLAGITDTQYF
>TRBJ1-1|-|TRBV5-6|-
TGTGCCAGCAGCTTGGGGGGGCGAACTGAAGCTTTCTTT
CASSLGGRTEAFF
>TRBJ2-7|-|TRBV5-1|-
TGCGCCAGCAGCCCTACCGGTAGGGGTCCCTACGAGCAGTACTTC
CASSPTGRGPYEQYF
>TRBJ1-2|-|TRBV28|-
TGTGCCAGCACCCTGGGGCTTTTACATTATGGCTACACCTTC
CASTLGLLHYGYTF
>TRBJ2-5|-|TRBV27|once
TGTGCCAGCAGTCTACAGGGAGGGGAAGGAGAGACCCAGTACTTC
CASSLQGGEGETQYF
>TRBJ1-4|TRBD1|TRBV2|-
TGTGCCAGCAGTTCGAGGACAGGTTATGAAGGCGAGACTAATGAAAAACTGTTTTTT
CASSSRTGYEGETNEKLFF
>TRBJ1-5|-|TRBV21-1|-
TGTGCCAGCAGCAAAGAGGCCGGGGGGTATTATCAGCCCCAGCATTTT
CASSKEAGGYYQPQHF
>TRBJ1-2|-|TRBV18|-
TGTGCCAGCTCACCTTCTCTAATCGACAGGAACTATGGCTACACCTTC
CASSPSLIDRNYGYTF
>TRBJ1-5|-|TRBV6-1|-
TGTGCCAGCAGTGAAGACAGCCGCAATCAGCCCCAGCATTTT
CASSEDSRNQPQHF
>TRBJ2-3|-|TRBV7-9|-
TGTGCCAGCAGCTTAGCGAGAATCACAGATACGCAGTATTTT
CASSLARITDTQYF
>TRBJ1-5|TRBD1|TRBV2|-
TGTGCCAGCGGCTGGACAGGGGGGAGTCAGCCCCAGCATTTT
CASGWTGGSQPQHF
>TRBJ1-5|-|TRBV4-2|-
TGTGCCAGCAGCCAAGAAAGGGGAAGGAGCAATCAGCCCCAGCATTTT
CASSQERGRSNQPQHF
>TRBJ1-3|-|TRBV30|-
TGTGCCTGGAGTGGTAATTTCTCTGGAAACACCATATATTTT
CAWSGNFSGNTIYF
>TRBJ2-2|TRBD2|TRBV5-4|once
TGTGCCAGCAGCCCAGGACTAGCGGGCACCGGGGAGCTGTTTTTT
CASSPGLAGTGELFF
>TRBJ1-2|-|TRBV9|-
TGTGCCAGCAGCGTAGCCGGGTCAAACTATGGCTACACCTTC
CASSVAGSNYGYTF
>TRBJ2-3|-|TRBV13|-
TGTGCCAGCAGCCCGGACAGTAGGGATACGCAGTATTTT
CASSPDSRDTQYF
>TRBJ1-6|-|TRBV19|-
TGTGCCAGTAGTATATTCGGGAATAATTCACCCCTCCACTTT
CASSIFGNNSPLHF
>TRBJ1-2|-|TRBV27|-
TGTGCCAGCAGCCCGGGTATAGGGACATTCGATGGCTACACCTTC
CASSPGIGTFDGYTF
>TRBJ2-3|TRBD2|TRBV3-1/TRBV3-2|once
TGTGCCAGCAGCCAGGTAGCGGGAGCGGGCACAGATACGCAGTATTTT
CASSQVAGAGTDTQYF
>TRBJ2-3|-|TRBV9|-
TGTGCCAGCAGCGTAGCAAGCGGGCAGAGCACAGATACGCAGTATTTT
CASSVASGQSTDTQYF
>TRBJ1-5|-|TRBV6-1|-
TGTGCCAGCAGTGCAACCACCGGGGGTGCCCCCGGATGGCAGCCCCAGCATTTT
CASSATTGGAPGWQPQHF
>TRBJ2-2|TRBD2|TRBV5-1|-
TGCGCCAGCACCAGGGAGGGGTCTAGCTCCGGGGAGCTGTTTTTT
CASTREGSSSGELFF
>TRBJ1-4|-|TRBV9|-
TGTGCCAGCAGCGTGGGGGACACCGCCAATGAAAAACTGTTTTTT
CASSVGDTANEKLFF
>TRBJ2-5|TRBD2|TRBV27|-
TGTGCCAGCAGTTCGCTAGCGGGAAGAGAGACCCAGTACTTC
CASSSLAGRETQYF